This TCR beta chain was identified in a study of Siglec-9 on CD8 T cells in melanoma (dated by TCRdb to between 2017 and 2020). Some background on the complete study: The study investigated Siglec-9 expression on CD8+ T cells and the role of Siglec-9 in regulating T cells in the melanoma tumor microenvironment.

Library construction relied on the immunoSEQ multiplex PCR assay. Imported from immuneACCESS, the table was reduced by TCRdb to in-frame sequences with V and J called. These copies leave out some clones; in studies compared against another copy, an unresolved V gene accounts for under half, and the cause of the remainder is not known. This sample is represented by roughly 30,000 clones; roughly 78% of them were singletons. The top ten clones comprise about 6% of the sample. What the authors observed across the whole study: An effector memory CD8+ T-cell subset that appeared to accumulate within melanoma tumors was reported to be marked and regulated by Siglec-9.

On this clone itself: The antigen it binds to is not known. Base qualities are not recorded, but no much larger clone differs from it by a single base.

CDR1 MGHDK and CDR2 SYGVNS are derived from the germline V gene. Trimming removed 5 bases from V and 6 bases from J, leaving 12 bases between the germline ends. There are 13 amino acids in the CDR3, from cysteine to phenylalanine inclusive. Kept here is only the CDR3 DNA, which spans 39 bases and is read in frame from base 1. The chain is encoded by TRBV25-1 joined to TRBJ2-3; the D call could be TRBD1 or TRBD2, with each sharing 5 bases. The clonotype originates from a human donor in good health. The specimen was Siglec-9- CD8+ T cells sorted from blood. The meaning of the sample's cell subset or site label: CD8 T cells lacking Siglec-9. CDR3 reads: CASSKGTGDTQYF. The sequenced DNA is TGTGCCAGCAGTAAAGGGACGGGGGATACGCAGTATTTT. The full variable domain, completed from the reference TRBV25-1 and TRBJ2-3 proteins outside the CDR3, reads EADIYQTPRYLVIGTGKKITLECSQTMGHDKMYWYQQDPGMELHLIHYSYGVNSTEKGDLSSESTVSRIRTEHFPLTLESARPSHTSQYLCASSKGTGDTQYFGPGTRLTVL.